This paragraph covers one T cell receptor (beta chain) sequence. This CDR3 is 12 amino acids long. V was clipped by 1 base and J by 8 bases, with 6 bases between them. CDR1 GTSNPN and CDR2 SVGIG come from the germline V gene (reference sequence). This record belongs to a study of T cell responses to AZD1222 COVID-19 vaccine. Data came from immunoSEQ multiplex PCR; TCRdb stores just in-frame clones and leaves some out. The profile shows 150,000 to 200,000 clones, about nine tenths of them singletons. This TCR was sampled from an adult who received the AZD1222 COVID-19 vaccine. The chain joins TRBV30 to TRBJ1-6; D call uncertain. The sample in question was peripheral blood, obtained 28 days after the second AZD1222 dose. The CDR3 sequence is CAWSEAYSPLHF. The CDR3 coding sequence is TGTGCCTGGAGTGAGGCTTATTCACCCCTCCACTTT.